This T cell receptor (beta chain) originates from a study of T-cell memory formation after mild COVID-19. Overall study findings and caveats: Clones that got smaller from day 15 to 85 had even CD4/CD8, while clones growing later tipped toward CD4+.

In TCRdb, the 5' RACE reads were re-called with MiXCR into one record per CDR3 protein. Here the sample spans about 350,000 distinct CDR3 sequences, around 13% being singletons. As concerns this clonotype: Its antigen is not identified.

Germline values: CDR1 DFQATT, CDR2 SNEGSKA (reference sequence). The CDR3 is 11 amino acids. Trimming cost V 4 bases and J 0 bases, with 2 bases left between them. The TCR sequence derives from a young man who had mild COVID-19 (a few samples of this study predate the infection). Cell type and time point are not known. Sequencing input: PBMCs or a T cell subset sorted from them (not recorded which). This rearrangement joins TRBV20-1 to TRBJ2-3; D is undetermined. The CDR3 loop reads CSATSTDTQYF. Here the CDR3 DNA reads TGCAGTGCTACCAGCACAGATACGCAGTATTTT.